This entry is about one T cell receptor (beta chain). This entry belongs to a study of blood T cell repertoires in COVID-19. Study-wide context: COVID-19 samples collected from the United States, Italy and Spain covered acute and convalescent phases. Sources were T cells, B-cell-depleted T cells, or PBMCs; the material itself was cDNA or gDNA.

As handled by the study authors: Reference gene primer amplification yielded estimated nucleated cell counts. Measured with immunoSEQ multiplex PCR; TCRdb has only the in-frame clones, and not every one. V and J calls and clone size are copied from that table; D and trimming were computed from the DNA. This table holds tens of thousands of clones, over 65% found once. Germline V gene lookup returns CDR1 SEHNR and CDR2 FQNEAQ (reference sequence). The CDR3 covers 15 residues. Trimming took 4 bases from V and 2 from J; bases not matched to a gene: 4. This chain connects TRBV7-9 to TRBJ2-1, with TRBD1 matching over 8 bases. Sequencing was performed on peripheral blood. This sequence originates from a human donor in a cohort sampled during active COVID-19. CDR3 in amino acids: CASSSLRGPYNEQFF. The CDR3 nucleotides are TGTGCCAGCAGCTCACTCAGGGGGCCCTACAATGAGCAGTTCTTC.